This passage covers 15 T cell receptor beta chains from one sample sequenced in a study of T and B cells in COVID-19 patients. Multiplex PCR with BIOMED2 TRB-A/B primer pools amplified TRB rearrangements. TCRdb ran MiXCR on the multiplex PCR reads and lists one entry per CDR3 protein. Of around 16,000 distinct CDR3 sequences in the sample, roughly 29% are singletons; the top ten hold 3.1%. Each TRB amplification used roughly 220-550 ng of genomic DNA from blood. Source material: blood. The receptors were sampled from a human donor who had recovered from COVID-19.

This chain connects TRBV7-9 to TRBJ2-3; the D gene is possibly TRBD1 (5 bases). Germline CDR1 reads SEHNR; CDR2 reads FQNEAQ (reference sequence). The CDR3 sequence is 14 residues long. Trimming pared 3 bases from V and 5 bases from J, leaving 12 bases between. The CDR3 sequence is CASSFGQQGDTQYF. The DNA of the CDR3 is TGTGCCAGCAGCTTCGGTCAGCAGGGAGATACGCAGTATTTT.

This clonotype was counted at least ten times. J is TRBJ2-1 and V is TRBV4-3, with TRBD2 identical over 8 bases. The germline V gene encodes CDR1 LGHNA and CDR2 YSLEER. Trimming cost V 3 bases and J 8 bases; bases outside gene matches: 3. This CDR3 is built from 13 residues. The CDR3 DNA reads as TGCGCCAGCAGCCACAGCGGGAGCTATGAGCAGTTCTTC. Residues: CASSHSGSYEQFF.

The rearrangement joins TRBV12-3 or TRBV12-4 to TRBJ2-2; 11 bases align to TRBD2. The CDR3 extends over 15 amino acids. Trimming cost V 5 bases and J 6 bases; bases outside gene matches: 5. The DNA for the CDR3 is TGTGCCAGCAGTGCCGGGACTAGCGGCTCCGGGGAGCTGTTTTTT. Protein sequence: CASSAGTSGSGELFF.

V gene TRBV7-2 combines with J gene TRBJ2-5; 8 nucleotides match TRBD2. Germline CDR1 is SGHTA and CDR2 is FQGNSA. The CDR3 sequence is 17 residues long. With 4 bases clipped from V and 9 bases from J, the junction kept 19 bases outside the gene matches. The CDR3 loop reads CASSSQGLRGDSGAQYF. CDR3 in DNA: TGTGCCAGCAGCTCCCAGGGATTGCGGGGGGACTCTGGGGCCCAGTACTTC.

The chain has TRBV5-1 and TRBJ2-2; unclear D gene. Trimming removed 3 bases from V and 4 bases from J, with 10 bases in between. CDR1 and CDR2 from the germline V gene are SGHRS and YFSETQ. The CDR3 runs 14 residues. CDR3 nucleotide sequence: TGCGCCAGCAGCTACCTCAAAGCCACCGGGGAGCTGTTTTTT. Amino acids: CASSYLKATGELFF.

The genes are TRBV20-1 and TRBJ1-1, with D possibly matching TRBD1 (6 bases). This CDR3 is 13 amino acids long. Looked up from germline, CDR1 is DFQATT and CDR2 is SNEGSKA (reference sequence). V gave up 1 base and J gave up 4 bases, with 10 bases separating them. CDR3: CSARVRGGTEAFF. DNA for the CDR3: TGCAGTGCTAGAGTCAGGGGAGGCACTGAAGCTTTCTTT.

This clonotype counts as medium-sized. V usage is TRBV19 and J usage is TRBJ2-3; the D gene is possibly TRBD2 (6 bases). V was trimmed by 5 bases and J by 6 bases, leaving 12 bases between them. The CDR3 has 13 residues. CDR1 and CDR2 (germline): LNHDA, SQIVND (reference sequence). In DNA form, the CDR3 reads TGTGCCAGTAGTCACGTGCGGGGTGATACGCAGTATTTT. It is translated as CASSHVRGDTQYF.

This clonotype was observed a handful of times. The chain joins TRBV6-5 to TRBJ1-2; 7 bases are shared with TRBD1. This CDR3 is built from 15 residues. Germline loops: CDR1 MNHEY, CDR2 SVGAGI. V lost 5 bases and J lost 3; bases outside the gene matches: 9. CDR3 in DNA: TGTGCCAGCAGTGAAAAGATCGGGACAGACTATGGCTACACCTTC. Translated, it gives CASSEKIGTDYGYTF.

This clonotype qualifies as medium-sized. The chain is built from TRBV19 and TRBJ2-6; no definite D call. The CDR3 covers 15 residues. Looked up from germline, CDR1 is LNHDA and CDR2 is SQIVND (reference sequence). The V and J ends lost 3 bases and 0 bases respectively, with 6 bases between them. The CDR3 here is CASSIPNSGANVLTF. The CDR3 DNA follows: TGTGCCAGTAGTATTCCGAACTCTGGGGCCAACGTCCTGACTTTC.

The sample holds a few counts of this clonotype. V is TRBV6-5 and J is TRBJ2-3, with unresolved D. From germline, CDR1 is MNHEY and CDR2 SVGAGI. Trimming took 6 bases from V and 0 from J, leaving 7 bases between them. There are 13 residues in the CDR3. This chain's CDR3 is CASRLLSTDTQYF. DNA of the CDR3: TGTGCCAGCAGACTACTAAGCACAGATACGCAGTATTTT.

This clonotype has a single count. CDR3 sequence (DNA): TGTGCCAGCAGCACAGGCGTCGCGAACACCGGGGAGCTGTTTTTT. It codes for CASSTGVANTGELFF. The chain employs TRBV11-3 and TRBJ2-2; a weak D match, TRBD1 (5 bases). Trimming cost V 5 bases and J 0 bases, with 10 bases left between them. The germline CDR1 and CDR2 sequences are SGHNT and YENEEA. The CDR3 loop spans 15 amino acids.

This clonotype was recorded a few times. The rearrangement joins TRBV12-3 or TRBV12-4 to TRBJ1-4, with D uncertain. This CDR3 has 16 residues. V gave up 3 bases and J gave up 0 bases, with 11 bases separating them. This chain's CDR3 is CASSFWAHATNEKLFF. The CDR3, as DNA: TGTGCCAGCAGTTTCTGGGCCCACGCAACTAATGAAAAACTGTTTTTT.

A remark on this clonotype: Germline and junction disagree at one end, which may indicate a read error. This sequence joins TRBV5-5 and TRBJ2-3, with 10 bases fitting TRBD1. Germline V gene data show CDR1 as SGHKS and CDR2 as YYEKEE (reference sequence). The CDR3 has 16 residues. This CDR3 reads CASSSGTGALSDTQYF. The CDR3, as DNA: TGCGCCAGCAGCTCCGGGACAGGGGCCCTTTCAGATACGCAGTATTTT.

Relative to its sample, this clonotype is medium-sized. The V call is TRBV27, the J call TRBJ2-2, with D unclear. CDR3 size: 14 residues. Germline values: CDR1 MNHEY, CDR2 SMNVEV (reference sequence). V lost 1 base and J lost 2, with 5 bases in between. The CDR3 loop is CASSLWDNTGELFF. The CDR3 region has the DNA TGTGCCAGCAGTTTATGGGATAACACCGGGGAGCTGTTTTTT.

The chain has TRBV5-5 and TRBJ1-2, with 7 bases matching TRBD1. There are 14 residues in the CDR3. The V and J ends lost 4 bases and 7 bases, in that order; junction bases with no gene match: 10. Germline CDR1 is SGHKS and CDR2 is YYEKEE (reference sequence). The CDR3 DNA reads as TGTGCCAGCAGCGCGCAAGGGGGCATCAGTGGCTACACCTTC. Protein: CASSAQGGISGYTF.